A selection of T cell receptor beta chains follows, all from one sample in a study of blood T cell repertoires in COVID-19. Generated by immunoSEQ multiplex PCR, the TCRdb table keeps only in-frame clones and is missing some. The table lists about 80,000 clones, more than 65% of them singletons. The sample was peripheral blood. The source of these receptors is an elderly man with acute or convalescent COVID-19. Both conserved end residues are part of each CDR3. Fields, in order: clone size, D gene, J gene, V gene, CDR3 protein, CDR3 DNA. D genes are given only for firm matches. Clone size, where shown, is once, few, many, or a class for clones that have expanded.

abundance: NA; d_gene: TRBD1; j_gene: TRBJ1-3; v_gene: TRBV19; CDR3aa: CASKGTETDSGNTIYF; CDR3nt: TGTGCCAGTAAGGGGACAGAAACTGACTCTGGAAACACCATATATTTT
abundance: NA; d_gene: NA; j_gene: TRBJ2-7; v_gene: TRBV9; CDR3aa: CASSPDVLRSYEQYF; CDR3nt: TGTGCCAGCAGCCCCGATGTCCTTCGCAGCTACGAGCAGTACTTC
abundance: NA; d_gene: NA; j_gene: TRBJ1-1; v_gene: TRBV6-5; CDR3aa: CASSTGFGNTEAFF; CDR3nt: TGTGCCAGCAGTACAGGGTTCGGGAACACTGAAGCTTTCTTT
abundance: once; d_gene: TRBD2; j_gene: TRBJ2-7; v_gene: TRBV10-3; CDR3aa: CAISPLVTGGAYEQYF; CDR3nt: TGTGCCATCAGTCCCCTCGTCACCGGGGGGGCCTACGAGCAGTACTTC
abundance: NA; d_gene: TRBD2; j_gene: TRBJ2-1; v_gene: TRBV3-1/TRBV3-2; CDR3aa: CASTQNSGGGGEQFF; CDR3nt: TGTGCCAGCACACAAAATAGCGGGGGGGGCGGTGAGCAGTTCTTC
abundance: NA; d_gene: NA; j_gene: TRBJ2-2; v_gene: TRBV2; CDR3aa: CARRRQARNTGELFF; CDR3nt: TGTGCCCGGAGGAGGCAGGCCAGGAACACCGGGGAGCTGTTTTTT
abundance: NA; d_gene: TRBD1; j_gene: TRBJ1-4; v_gene: TRBV5-4; CDR3aa: CASSRTGTGRGNEKLFF; CDR3nt: TGTGCCAGCAGCCGAACCGGGACAGGGAGGGGTAATGAAAAACTGTTTTTT
abundance: NA; d_gene: TRBD2; j_gene: TRBJ2-4; v_gene: TRBV4-1; CDR3aa: CASSQSGGREDIQYF; CDR3nt: TGCGCCAGCAGCCAGAGCGGGGGTCGGGAGGACATTCAGTACTTC
abundance: NA; d_gene: TRBD1; j_gene: TRBJ1-6; v_gene: TRBV6-5; CDR3aa: CASRGDSNSPLHF; CDR3nt: TGTGCCAGCAGAGGGGACAGTAATTCACCCCTCCACTTT
abundance: NA; d_gene: NA; j_gene: TRBJ1-5; v_gene: TRBV6-2/TRBV6-3; CDR3aa: CASSYQGHSNQPQHF; CDR3nt: TGTGCCAGCAGTTACCAGGGGCATAGCAATCAGCCCCAGCATTTT
abundance: NA; d_gene: NA; j_gene: TRBJ2-3; v_gene: TRBV29-1; CDR3aa: CSVEMGLDPDTQYF; CDR3nt: TGCAGCGTTGAGATGGGACTCGACCCAGATACGCAGTATTTT
abundance: once; d_gene: NA; j_gene: TRBJ1-5; v_gene: TRBV6-6; CDR3aa: CASSLKQGSNQPQHF; CDR3nt: TGTGCCAGCAGTCTCAAACAGGGTTCAAATCAGCCCCAGCATTTT
abundance: NA; d_gene: NA; j_gene: TRBJ1-3; v_gene: TRBV7-6; CDR3aa: CASSPLDSGNTIYF; CDR3nt: TGTGCCAGCAGCCCACTAGATTCTGGAAACACCATATATTTT
abundance: NA; d_gene: NA; j_gene: TRBJ1-6; v_gene: TRBV4-1; CDR3aa: CASSRARVGSPLHF; CDR3nt: TGCGCCAGCAGCCGGGCCCGAGTTGGCTCACCCCTCCACTTT
abundance: NA; d_gene: NA; j_gene: TRBJ2-7; v_gene: TRBV7-9; CDR3aa: CASSVLGGGDEQYF; CDR3nt: TGTGCCAGCAGCGTCCTAGGGGGAGGGGACGAGCAGTACTTC
abundance: NA; d_gene: NA; j_gene: TRBJ2-5; v_gene: TRBV13; CDR3aa: CASSAGRGQTQYF; CDR3nt: TGTGCCAGCAGCGCGGGCCGGGGTCAGACCCAGTACTTC
abundance: NA; d_gene: TRBD1; j_gene: TRBJ1-1; v_gene: TRBV5-6; CDR3aa: CASSSGQQLNTEAFF; CDR3nt: TGTGCCAGCAGCTCGGGACAGCAGTTGAACACTGAAGCTTTCTTT
abundance: NA; d_gene: NA; j_gene: TRBJ1-1; v_gene: TRBV14; CDR3aa: CASSQDRFGLLNTEAFF; CDR3nt: TGTGCCAGCAGCCAAGATCGGTTTGGACTCCTGAACACTGAAGCTTTCTTT
abundance: NA; d_gene: NA; j_gene: TRBJ2-5; v_gene: TRBV2; CDR3aa: CASEERKTQYF; CDR3nt: TGTGCCAGCGAGGAGAGAAAGACCCAGTACTTC
abundance: NA; d_gene: TRBD1; j_gene: TRBJ1-1; v_gene: TRBV3-1/TRBV3-2; CDR3aa: CASSLPGQGTEAFF; CDR3nt: TGTGCCAGCAGCCTGCCGGGACAGGGCACTGAAGCTTTCTTT
abundance: NA; d_gene: NA; j_gene: TRBJ1-4; v_gene: TRBV4-2; CDR3aa: CASSPGPGRVEKLFF; CDR3nt: TGTGCCAGCAGCCCCGGGCCGGGCAGGGTGGAAAAACTGTTTTTT
abundance: NA; d_gene: TRBD2; j_gene: TRBJ2-5; v_gene: TRBV24-1; CDR3aa: CATSDPLAGGETQYF; CDR3nt: TGTGCCACCAGTGATCCACTAGCGGGGGGGGAGACCCAGTACTTC
abundance: NA; d_gene: TRBD2; j_gene: TRBJ2-1; v_gene: TRBV2; CDR3aa: CASRGPGGPGNEQFF; CDR3nt: TGTGCCAGCAGGGGACCGGGGGGGCCAGGCAATGAGCAGTTCTTC
abundance: NA; d_gene: TRBD1; j_gene: TRBJ1-6; v_gene: TRBV19; CDR3aa: CASSDRGRVNSPLHF; CDR3nt: TGTGCCAGTAGCGACAGGGGGCGTGTAAATTCACCCCTCCACTTT
abundance: NA; d_gene: NA; j_gene: TRBJ2-7; v_gene: TRBV5-6; CDR3aa: CASSFLTGSYEQYF; CDR3nt: TGTGCCAGCAGCTTTCTGACTGGTTCCTACGAGCAGTACTTC
abundance: once; d_gene: TRBD1; j_gene: TRBJ2-5; v_gene: TRBV11-3; CDR3aa: CASSYPGQGVRETQYF; CDR3nt: TGTGCCAGCAGCTACCCGGGACAGGGGGTTCGGGAGACCCAGTACTTC
abundance: NA; d_gene: NA; j_gene: TRBJ2-3; v_gene: TRBV7-3; CDR3aa: CASSLRAGSTDTQYF; CDR3nt: TGTGCCAGCAGCTTAAGGGCAGGCAGCACAGATACGCAGTATTTT
abundance: few; d_gene: NA; j_gene: TRBJ1-5; v_gene: TRBV11-3; CDR3aa: CASSEETFRSNQPQHF; CDR3nt: TGTGCCAGCAGCGAAGAGACATTTAGGAGCAATCAGCCCCAGCATTTT
abundance: NA; d_gene: TRBD1; j_gene: TRBJ2-3; v_gene: TRBV9; CDR3aa: CASSEALGQTMGKDTQYF; CDR3nt: TGTGCCAGCAGCGAGGCCCTGGGACAGACGATGGGTAAGGATACGCAGTATTTT
abundance: NA; d_gene: NA; j_gene: TRBJ1-5; v_gene: TRBV4-1; CDR3aa: CASSQQGRLGQPQHF; CDR3nt: TGCGCCAGCAGCCAACAGGGGCGACTGGGTCAGCCCCAGCATTTT
abundance: NA; d_gene: NA; j_gene: TRBJ1-2; v_gene: TRBV19; CDR3aa: CASSLRTGSSNYGYTF; CDR3nt: TGTGCCAGTAGTCTAAGAACCGGGAGCTCTAACTATGGCTACACCTTC
abundance: NA; d_gene: NA; j_gene: TRBJ1-1; v_gene: TRBV27; CDR3aa: CASARGHLNTEAFF; CDR3nt: TGTGCCAGCGCTAGGGGCCACTTGAACACTGAAGCTTTCTTT
abundance: NA; d_gene: NA; j_gene: TRBJ2-2; v_gene: TRBV6-4; CDR3aa: CASSEQENTGELFF; CDR3nt: TGTGCCAGCAGTGAACAGGAGAACACCGGGGAGCTGTTTTTT
abundance: NA; d_gene: NA; j_gene: TRBJ1-6; v_gene: TRBV9; CDR3aa: CASSVAGTYNSPLHF; CDR3nt: TGTGCCAGCAGCGTAGCGGGGACCTATAATTCACCCCTCCACTTT
abundance: NA; d_gene: TRBD2; j_gene: TRBJ2-1; v_gene: TRBV30; CDR3aa: CAWSVRGGYYNEQFF; CDR3nt: TGTGCCTGGAGTGTCCGGGGGGGATACTACAATGAGCAGTTCTTC
abundance: NA; d_gene: TRBD1; j_gene: TRBJ2-7; v_gene: TRBV5-1; CDR3aa: CASSPGQGPYEQYF; CDR3nt: TGCGCCAGCAGCCCGGGACAGGGGCCGTACGAGCAGTACTTC
abundance: NA; d_gene: NA; j_gene: TRBJ2-5; v_gene: TRBV19; CDR3aa: CASSMWTNPQETQYF; CDR3nt: TGTGCCAGTAGTATGTGGACAAACCCCCAAGAGACCCAGTACTTC
abundance: NA; d_gene: TRBD1; j_gene: TRBJ1-6; v_gene: TRBV5-1; CDR3aa: CASSFQGAIGDSPLHF; CDR3nt: TGCGCCAGCAGCTTTCAGGGGGCGATTGGGGATTCACCCCTCCACTTT
abundance: NA; d_gene: TRBD1; j_gene: TRBJ1-5; v_gene: TRBV4-1; CDR3aa: CASSQPDRGRNQPQHF; CDR3nt: TGCGCCAGCAGCCAACCGGACAGGGGTCGAAATCAGCCCCAGCATTTT
abundance: NA; d_gene: NA; j_gene: TRBJ2-2; v_gene: TRBV3-1/TRBV3-2; CDR3aa: CASSQSWGPHTGELFF; CDR3nt: TGTGCCAGCAGCCAATCTTGGGGCCCTCACACCGGGGAGCTGTTTTTT
abundance: NA; d_gene: TRBD2; j_gene: TRBJ2-3; v_gene: TRBV9; CDR3aa: CASSVGPGGRNTQYF; CDR3nt: TGTGCCAGCAGCGTAGGCCCGGGGGGGCGGAATACGCAGTATTTT
abundance: NA; d_gene: TRBD1; j_gene: TRBJ1-2; v_gene: TRBV3-1/TRBV3-2; CDR3aa: CASSQGTGSAGGYTF; CDR3nt: TGTGCCAGCAGCCAGGGGACAGGGTCCGCGGGCGGCTACACCTTC
abundance: NA; d_gene: NA; j_gene: TRBJ2-5; v_gene: TRBV27; CDR3aa: CASSPTGLETQYF; CDR3nt: TGTGCCAGCAGTCCTACAGGGTTGGAGACCCAGTACTTC
abundance: NA; d_gene: NA; j_gene: TRBJ2-3; v_gene: TRBV11-2; CDR3aa: CASSLDIGLAADTQYF; CDR3nt: TGTGCCAGCAGCTTAGATATTGGATTAGCAGCAGATACGCAGTATTTT
abundance: NA; d_gene: TRBD1; j_gene: TRBJ1-1; v_gene: TRBV18; CDR3aa: CASSRDREGAEAFF; CDR3nt: TGTGCCAGCTCTCGTGACAGGGAAGGAGCTGAAGCTTTCTTT
abundance: NA; d_gene: TRBD1; j_gene: TRBJ2-7; v_gene: TRBV7-8; CDR3aa: CASSSGGTGGSYEQYF; CDR3nt: TGTGCCAGCAGCTCAGGTGGGACAGGGGGGTCCTACGAGCAGTACTTC
abundance: NA; d_gene: NA; j_gene: TRBJ2-5; v_gene: TRBV19; CDR3aa: CASSPTDLGSETQYF; CDR3nt: TGTGCCAGTAGTCCCACGGACTTAGGTTCAGAGACCCAGTACTTC
abundance: NA; d_gene: TRBD1; j_gene: TRBJ1-1; v_gene: TRBV29-1; CDR3aa: CSGGDRENTEAFF; CDR3nt: TGCAGCGGGGGGGACAGGGAGAACACTGAAGCTTTCTTT